This is a list of T cell receptor beta chains from one sample in a study of regulatory T cells in long-lasting Graves disease. TCRdb itself ran the multiplex PCR reads through MiXCR, one entry per CDR3 protein. The table includes more than 650,000 distinct CDR3 sequences, 30% detected once. The sequenced sample was peripheral blood mononuclear cells (PBMCs), obtained when the disease was refractory, from a patient treated with antithyroid drugs. Source of these receptors: a female donor with Graves disease. The CDR3 runs from the conserved cysteine through the conserved F or W. D genes are given only for firm matches. Only part of the rows carry a size: once, few, many, or a class if the clone is expanded.

D gene: -
V gene: TRBV11-1
clone size: many
J gene: TRBJ1-4
CDR3 protein: CASSFFGQHEKLFF
CDR3 DNA: TGTGCCAGCAGCTTTTTCGGACAGCATGAAAAACTGTTTTTT

D gene: -
V gene: TRBV20-1
clone size: few
J gene: TRBJ2-7
CDR3 protein: CSASFHGSYEQYF
CDR3 DNA: TGCAGTGCTAGTTTTCACGGCTCCTACGAGCAGTACTTC

D gene: -
V gene: TRBV9
clone size: -
J gene: TRBJ1-1
CDR3 protein: CASSAAGAHTEAFF
CDR3 DNA: TGTGCCAGCAGCGCGGCGGGGGCACACACTGAAGCTTTCTTT

D gene: TRBD1
V gene: TRBV6-1
clone size: -
J gene: TRBJ1-5
CDR3 protein: CASRDREYSNQPQHF
CDR3 DNA: TGTGCCAGCAGGGACAGGGAGTATAGCAATCAGCCCCAGCATTTT

D gene: -
V gene: TRBV30
clone size: -
J gene: TRBJ1-4
CDR3 protein: CAWSPRPDEKLFF
CDR3 DNA: TGTGCCTGGAGTCCCCGGCCTGACGAAAAACTGTTTTTT

D gene: -
V gene: TRBV6-1
clone size: few
J gene: TRBJ2-7
CDR3 protein: CASSVQNDSYEQYF
CDR3 DNA: TGTGCCAGCAGTGTCCAGAATGATTCCTACGAGCAGTACTTC

D gene: -
V gene: TRBV20-1
clone size: few
J gene: TRBJ1-5
CDR3 protein: CSASQGWDQPQHF
CDR3 DNA: TGCAGTGCTAGTCAGGGATGGGATCAGCCCCAGCATTTT

D gene: TRBD1
V gene: TRBV11-3
clone size: -
J gene: TRBJ2-2
CDR3 protein: CASSLGGTGNTGELFF
CDR3 DNA: TGTGCCAGCAGCTTAGGCGGGACAGGGAACACCGGGGAGCTGTTTTTT

D gene: -
V gene: TRBV5-1
clone size: -
J gene: TRBJ1-4
CDR3 protein: CASSLELGSTNEKLFF
CDR3 DNA: TGCGCCAGCAGCTTGGAACTGGGATCGACTAATGAAAAACTGTTTTTT

D gene: TRBD1
V gene: TRBV9
clone size: -
J gene: TRBJ1-2
CDR3 protein: CASSVGTGGYYGYTF
CDR3 DNA: TGTGCCAGCAGCGTAGGGACAGGGGGTTACTATGGCTACACCTTC

D gene: TRBD1
V gene: TRBV20-1
clone size: -
J gene: TRBJ2-5
CDR3 protein: CSAGDRGGEETQYF
CDR3 DNA: TGCAGTGCTGGGGACAGGGGAGGGGAAGAGACCCAGTACTTC

D gene: -
V gene: TRBV20-1
clone size: many
J gene: TRBJ1-2
CDR3 protein: CSASPHRANYGYTF
CDR3 DNA: TGCAGTGCAAGCCCACACAGAGCTAACTATGGCTACACCTTC

D gene: TRBD1
V gene: TRBV20-1
clone size: few
J gene: TRBJ1-5
CDR3 protein: CSAHTGTGLSNQPQHF
CDR3 DNA: TGCAGTGCCCACACCGGGACAGGGCTTAGCAATCAGCCCCAGCATTTT

D gene: TRBD2
V gene: TRBV19
clone size: -
J gene: TRBJ2-5
CDR3 protein: CASSIPGGPRKTQYF
CDR3 DNA: TGTGCCAGTAGTATCCCGGGAGGGCCTAGGAAGACCCAGTACTTC

D gene: -
V gene: TRBV29-1
clone size: -
J gene: TRBJ1-1
CDR3 protein: CSGVPGLNTEAFF
CDR3 DNA: TGCAGCGGTGTTCCAGGGTTGAACACTGAAGCTTTCTTT

D gene: -
V gene: TRBV29-1
clone size: -
J gene: TRBJ2-7
CDR3 protein: CSVDIGTEQYF
CDR3 DNA: TGCAGCGTCGATATCGGAACCGAGCAGTACTTC

D gene: -
V gene: TRBV30
clone size: -
J gene: TRBJ1-4
CDR3 protein: CAWSVIGTGEKLFF
CDR3 DNA: TGTGCCTGGAGTGTTATCGGGACCGGTGAAAAACTGTTTTTT

D gene: TRBD1
V gene: TRBV20-1
clone size: few
J gene: TRBJ1-2
CDR3 protein: CSAENDRAGEGYTF
CDR3 DNA: TGCAGTGCAGAAAACGACAGGGCGGGGGAAGGCTACACCTTC

D gene: -
V gene: TRBV12-3/TRBV12-4
clone size: many
J gene: TRBJ1-2
CDR3 protein: CASSFSGDYGYTF
CDR3 DNA: TGTGCCAGCAGTTTCTCCGGGGACTATGGCTACACCTTC

D gene: TRBD1
V gene: TRBV20-1
clone size: few
J gene: TRBJ1-5
CDR3 protein: CSARADGQGLGQPQHF
CDR3 DNA: TGCAGTGCTAGAGCCGACGGACAGGGGCTGGGTCAGCCCCAGCATTTT

D gene: -
V gene: TRBV15
clone size: few
J gene: TRBJ1-4
CDR3 protein: CATGRSATNEKLFF
CDR3 DNA: TGTGCCACCGGAAGAAGTGCAACTAATGAAAAACTGTTTTTT

D gene: TRBD1
V gene: TRBV2
clone size: -
J gene: TRBJ1-5
CDR3 protein: CASSEARDRGWVSNQPQHF
CDR3 DNA: TGTGCCAGCAGTGAAGCGCGGGACAGGGGATGGGTTAGCAATCAGCCCCAGCATTTT

D gene: -
V gene: TRBV29-1
clone size: few
J gene: TRBJ2-7
CDR3 protein: CSVDGIIGHEQYF
CDR3 DNA: TGCAGCGTTGACGGGATAATTGGCCACGAGCAGTACTTC

D gene: -
V gene: TRBV7-9
clone size: few
J gene: TRBJ2-7
CDR3 protein: CASSRDFSYEQYF
CDR3 DNA: TGTGCCAGCAGCAGGGACTTCTCCTACGAGCAGTACTTC

D gene: TRBD1
V gene: TRBV29-1
clone size: few
J gene: TRBJ2-7
CDR3 protein: CSVRLGQEYDEQYF
CDR3 DNA: TGCAGCGTTAGGTTAGGACAGGAATATGACGAGCAGTACTTC

D gene: -
V gene: TRBV10-1
clone size: few
J gene: TRBJ1-2
CDR3 protein: CASSRQENYGYTF
CDR3 DNA: TGCGCCAGCAGTAGACAGGAGAACTATGGCTACACCTTC

D gene: -
V gene: TRBV5-4
clone size: -
J gene: TRBJ1-1
CDR3 protein: CASALGAGGNTEAFF
CDR3 DNA: TGTGCCAGCGCCCTCGGGGCAGGAGGGAACACTGAAGCTTTCTTT

D gene: -
V gene: TRBV2
clone size: many
J gene: TRBJ1-2
CDR3 protein: CARQGLDGYTF
CDR3 DNA: TGTGCCAGGCAAGGACTCGATGGCTACACCTTC

D gene: -
V gene: TRBV6-1
clone size: many
J gene: TRBJ1-1
CDR3 protein: CASSPGQGRAFF
CDR3 DNA: TGTGCCAGCAGCCCAGGGCAGGGCCGAGCTTTCTTT

D gene: TRBD2
V gene: TRBV7-6
clone size: -
J gene: TRBJ2-4
CDR3 protein: CASSPGASGGNIQYF
CDR3 DNA: TGTGCCAGCAGCCCCGGCGCTAGCGGGGGGAACATTCAGTACTTC

D gene: -
V gene: TRBV7-2
clone size: few
J gene: TRBJ1-5
CDR3 protein: CASSTSGTVSNQPQHF
CDR3 DNA: TGTGCCAGCAGCACGAGCGGGACGGTCAGCAATCAGCCCCAGCATTTT

D gene: -
V gene: TRBV7-9
clone size: few
J gene: TRBJ1-1
CDR3 protein: CASSLTINTEAFF
CDR3 DNA: TGTGCCAGCAGCTTAACAATCAACACTGAAGCTTTCTTT

D gene: -
V gene: TRBV28
clone size: many
J gene: TRBJ1-4
CDR3 protein: CASSFPGLDEKLFF
CDR3 DNA: TGTGCCAGCAGTTTCCCAGGGTTGGATGAAAAACTGTTTTTT